The 20 T cell receptor beta chains below were found in one sample sequenced in a study of neurological immune-mediated disorders. TCRdb recomputed calls from the 5' RACE reads with MiXCR, one row per CDR3 protein. The table has approximately 84,000 distinct CDR3 sequences, around 4% seen once. The time point here: longitudinal time-point 3. The specimen was PBMCs. These receptors were obtained from a woman aged 55-69 years with multiple sclerosis.

This chain uses TRBV15 with TRBJ2-1; a possible D gene is TRBD2 (5 bases). Trimming removed 7 bases from V and 6 bases from J, with 16 bases in between. Germline CDR1 reads LNHNV; CDR2 reads YYDKDF (reference sequence). The CDR3 extends over 14 amino acids. CDR3 in amino acids: CATKVAGAFNEQFF. The DNA for the CDR3 is TGTGCCACCAAGGTCGCGGGTGCCTTCAATGAGCAGTTCTTC.

This clonotype occurred many times. The chain couples TRBV24-1 to TRBJ2-3, with D unclear. V was pared by 3 bases and J by 0 bases, with 9 bases between. This CDR3 comprises 15 residues. Germline values: CDR1 KGHDR, CDR2 SFDVKD. The chain's CDR3 is CATSDRASSTDTQYF. CDR3 bases: TGTGCCACCAGTGATAGAGCTTCTAGCACAGATACGCAGTATTTT.

The chain combines TRBV7-2 with TRBJ2-5; 10 nucleotides align to TRBD2. CDR3 length equals 17 residues. V lost 1 base to trimming and J lost 4 bases; unmatched junction nucleotides: 9. Germline lookup yields CDR1 SGHTA and CDR2 FQGNSA. This chain's CDR3 is CASSLGPAGGLVETQYF. The CDR3 coding sequence is TGTGCCAGCAGCTTAGGGCCAGCGGGGGGGCTGGTAGAGACCCAGTACTTC.

This clonotype was counted many times. The chain links TRBV28 to TRBJ2-7; 8 bases fit TRBD1. The germline CDR1 and CDR2 sequences are MDHEN and SYDVKM. There are 18 residues in the CDR3. V lost 1 base and J lost 1; bases outside the gene matches: 12. CDR3 loop: CASSLLAPARGRSYEQYF. The CDR3 DNA is TGTGCCAGCAGTTTATTAGCCCCAGCCAGGGGGCGTTCCTACGAGCAGTACTTC. The full variable domain, completed using reference TRBV28 and TRBJ2-7, is DVKVTQSSRYLVKRTGEKVFLECVQDMDHENMFWYRQDPGLGLRLIYFSYDVKMKEKGDIPEGYSVSREKKERFSLILESASTNQTSMYLCASSLLAPARGRSYEQYFGPGTRLTVT.

This clonotype was seen ten or more times. The rearrangement joins TRBV5-1 to TRBJ2-7; weak D call: TRBD1 (6 bases). The CDR3 is 15 amino acids. Trimming took off 4 bases at V and 3 bases at J, with 17 bases between the two ends. Per germline, CDR1 SGHRS and CDR2 YFSETQ. CDR3 coding DNA: TGCGCCAGCAGCCCGTATTCGGACAGTTACTACGAGCAGTACTTC. Its protein is CASSPYSDSYYEQYF.

There are many counts of this clonotype. The chain is built from TRBV20-1 and TRBJ2-1, with 9 nucleotides matching TRBD1. CDR3 length: 18 amino acids. V gave up 5 bases and J gave up 4 bases; unmatched junction bases: 18. Germline V CDR1 and CDR2: DFQATT, SNEGSKA (reference sequence). DNA for the CDR3: TGCAGTGCTCATTCGCCGGGACAGGGCCCTCTACGGTACAATGAGCAGTTCTTC. It encodes CSAHSPGQGPLRYNEQFF.

This clonotype has at least ten counts. The chain is built from TRBV9 and TRBJ1-2; D is unresolved. The V end lost 0 bases, the J end lost 8 bases, and 8 bases lay between the germline ends. CDR3 length: 12 amino acids. Germline-derived CDR1 and CDR2 are SGDLS and YYNGEE. The CDR3 spells CASSVGDGGYTF. The CDR3 DNA follows: TGTGCCAGCAGCGTAGGAGACGGCGGCTACACCTTC.

As for this clonotype: A single base separates this from a much larger clone, so it may be a read error. The V and J genes are TRBV12-3 or TRBV12-4 and TRBJ2-7; TRBD2 matches 9 bases. V was pared by 5 bases and J by 1 base, with 9 bases of the junction left unmatched. CDR3 length: 16 amino acids. The CDR3 protein is CASSRIPGLASYEQYV. DNA of the CDR3: TGTGCCAGCAGTCGAATACCGGGACTAGCTTCCTACGAGCAGTACGTC.

This clonotype was observed many times. This chain joins TRBV24-1 and TRBJ2-5; tentative D call: TRBD2 (6 bases). Germline-derived CDR1 and CDR2 are KGHDR and SFDVKD. V was cut by 3 bases and J by 5 bases, with 15 bases left in between. The CDR3 is 15 residues long. CDR3 sequence: CATSDQAGPVETQYF. The CDR3 coding sequence is TGTGCCACCAGTGATCAAGCGGGCCCGGTTGAGACCCAGTACTTC.

This clonotype was counted at least ten times. The CDR3 DNA reads TGTGCCAGCAGTTCCGGACAGGAGCAGGGGTCTGAAGCTTTCTTT. As protein: CASSSGQEQGSEAFF. This chain links TRBV27 with TRBJ1-1, with 7 nucleotides matching TRBD1. Germline V gene sequence: CDR1 MNHEY, CDR2 SMNVEV (reference sequence). This CDR3 comprises 15 residues. Trimming cost V 4 bases and J 6 bases; bases outside gene matches: 11.

The gene calls are TRBV10-1 and TRBJ2-3; 8 bases line up with TRBD2. Germline V gene sequence: CDR1 WNHNN, CDR2 SYGVQD (reference sequence). V was pared by 5 bases and J by 9 bases, with 13 bases of the junction left unmatched. The CDR3 loop spans 15 amino acids. For the CDR3, the DNA is TGCGCCAGCAGTCGGCTAGCGGGCGTATCCGAAACGCAGTATTTT. Its protein product is CASSRLAGVSETQYF.

The J gene is TRBJ2-1, the V gene TRBV20-1; 9 bases line up with TRBD2. Germline lookup yields CDR1 DFQATT and CDR2 SNEGSKA (reference sequence). The CDR3 extends over 14 amino acids. Losses at the gene ends were 6 bases for V and 9 bases for J; bases not matched to a gene: 12. The CDR3 bases are TGCAGTGCCAATAGCGGGGGCCTGGGGGGTGAGCAGTTCTTC. Its protein is CSANSGGLGGEQFF.

The table lists this clonotype with many counts. CDR3 sequence reads: CASSLDHGGWVNEQFF. Here the CDR3 DNA reads TGCGCCAGCAGCTTAGATCATGGAGGCTGGGTCAATGAGCAGTTCTTC. The chain links TRBV5-1 to TRBJ2-1; D possibly corresponds to TRBD2 (5 bases). V was cut by 2 bases and J by 6 bases, with 18 bases left in between. The germline V gene has CDR1 SGHRS and CDR2 YFSETQ. This CDR3 comprises 16 residues.

This clonotype was seen repeatedly, ten times or more. The V call is TRBV20-1, the J call TRBJ2-2, with D tentatively TRBD2 (6 bases). Trimming took 0 bases from V and 3 from J, leaving 14 bases between them. This CDR3 is built from 16 residues. The germline V gene has CDR1 DFQATT and CDR2 SNEGSKA (reference sequence). The CDR3 DNA sequence: TGCAGTGCTAGAGACCGGGGAGGCGGGGACACCGGGGAGCTGTTTTTT. This translates into CSARDRGGGDTGELFF.

As for this clonotype: This sequence may be a read error, since a much larger clone differs from it by one base. In DNA, the CDR3 is TGTGCCAGCAGCTCCCAGACAGGGGGTAGCATTGAAGCTTTCTTT. It codes for CASSSQTGGSIEAFF. J is TRBJ1-1 and V is TRBV7-8, with 9 bases that match TRBD1. The CDR3 has 15 residues. Germline CDR1 is SGHVS and CDR2 is FQNEAQ. Unmatched junction bases numbered 10, after V lost 4 bases and J lost 7 bases.

This clonotype was detected ten times or more. The gene calls are TRBV20-1 and TRBJ2-1, with 7 bases identical to TRBD1. Germline V CDR1 and CDR2: DFQATT, SNEGSKA (reference sequence). The CDR3 extends over 14 amino acids. Germline trimming cut 5 bases from V and 0 bases from J; bases unmatched to any gene: 4. CDR3 in amino acids: CSARRGLSYNEQFF. CDR3 coding DNA: TGCAGTGCTCGTAGGGGGCTCTCCTACAATGAGCAGTTCTTC.

This clonotype was counted at least ten times. The chain has TRBV9 and TRBJ1-4, with D unresolved. Trimming cost V 4 bases and J 7 bases, with 11 bases left between them. The CDR3 is made up of 13 amino acids. CDR1 is SGDLS, CDR2 YYNGEE, per germline. CDR3 residues: CASSRRWGEKLFF. The CDR3 DNA sequence: TGTGCCAGCAGCCGCAGATGGGGTGAAAAACTGTTTTTT.

In its sample, this clonotype was seen many times. J is TRBJ1-5 and V is TRBV3-1, with D perhaps TRBD1 (5 bases). Germline CDR1 reads LGHDT; CDR2 reads YNNKEL (reference sequence). V was pared by 4 bases and J by 4 bases, with 11 bases between. CDR3 length: 14 residues. The CDR3, as DNA: TGTGCCAGCAGCCCCGGACACCAGAATCAGCCCCAGCATTTT. It encodes CASSPGHQNQPQHF.

This clonotype was found many times. V and J are TRBV27 and TRBJ2-1; D remains unclear. Trimming removed 5 bases at V and 7 bases at J, with 18 bases between. The length of the CDR3 is 15 residues. The germline gives CDR1 MNHEY, CDR2 SMNVEV (reference sequence). The CDR3, as DNA: TGTGCCAGCAGTCCGCACCCATCCAATAGGAATGAGCAGTTCTTC. Its protein product is CASSPHPSNRNEQFF.

This clonotype appeared many times. V usage is TRBV5-1 and J usage is TRBJ2-1, with 7 bases lining up with TRBD2. Germline CDR1 is SGHRS and CDR2 is YFSETQ. This CDR3 contains 15 residues. Trimming took 0 bases from V and 10 from J; bases not matched to a gene: 10. CDR3 protein: CASSLGSGADLEQFF. CDR3 sequence (DNA): TGCGCCAGCAGCTTGGGGAGCGGGGCCGATTTAGAGCAGTTCTTC.